The table lists the clone carrying this TCR beta chain with a count of one. This specimen belongs to a study of radiation and T cells in renal cell carcinoma. Turning to the study itself: Nephrectomy followed 15 Gy stereotactic body radiation by 4 weeks.

Stated time point: baseline pretreatment blood. Treatment specified: 15 Gy SBRT to primary tumor, nephrectomy 4 weeks later. Libraries were prepared by immunoSEQ multiplex PCR; TCRdb keeps only in-frame clonotypes and omits some of them. The data hold about 140,000 clones, with roughly 85% observed a single time. V was clipped by 6 bases and J by 5 bases, with 11 bases between them. Looked up from germline, CDR1 is MNHNY and CDR2 is SVGAGI (reference sequence). CDR3 length: 12 residues. This TCR came from a woman in her fifties or sixties with renal cell carcinoma. This sample comprised blood, obtained from a patient whose treatment included radiotherapy and nephrectomy. The chain is built from TRBV6-6 and TRBJ2-7, with D tentatively TRBD2 (5 bases). The CDR3 DNA follows: TGTGCCAGCAGCGAGGGAATGAACGAGCAGTACTTC. Translated, it gives CASSEGMNEQYF.